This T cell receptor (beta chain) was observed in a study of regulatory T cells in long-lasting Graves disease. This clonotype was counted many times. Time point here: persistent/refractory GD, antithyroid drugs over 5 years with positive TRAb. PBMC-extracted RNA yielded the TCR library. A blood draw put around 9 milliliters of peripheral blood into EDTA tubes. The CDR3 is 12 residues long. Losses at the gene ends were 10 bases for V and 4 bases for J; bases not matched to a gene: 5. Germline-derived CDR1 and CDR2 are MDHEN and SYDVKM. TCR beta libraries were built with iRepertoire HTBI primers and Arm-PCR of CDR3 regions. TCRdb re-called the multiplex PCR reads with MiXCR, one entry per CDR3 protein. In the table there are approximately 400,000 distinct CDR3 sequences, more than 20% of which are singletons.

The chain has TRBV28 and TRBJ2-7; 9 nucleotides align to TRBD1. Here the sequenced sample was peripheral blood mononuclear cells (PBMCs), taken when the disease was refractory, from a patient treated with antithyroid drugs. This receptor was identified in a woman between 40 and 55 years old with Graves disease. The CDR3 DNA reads TGTGCCAAATGGACAGGGGAATACGAGCAGTACTTC. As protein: CAKWTGEYEQYF.